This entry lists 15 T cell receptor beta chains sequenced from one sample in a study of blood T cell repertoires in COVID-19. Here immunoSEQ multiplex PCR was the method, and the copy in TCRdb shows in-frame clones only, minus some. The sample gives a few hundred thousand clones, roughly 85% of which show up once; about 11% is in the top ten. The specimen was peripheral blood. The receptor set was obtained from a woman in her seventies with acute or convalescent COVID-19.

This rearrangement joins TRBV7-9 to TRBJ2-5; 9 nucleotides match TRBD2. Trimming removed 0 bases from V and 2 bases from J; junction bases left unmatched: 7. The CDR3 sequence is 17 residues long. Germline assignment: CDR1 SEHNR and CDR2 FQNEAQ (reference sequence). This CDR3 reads CASSLAGLAGIQETQYF. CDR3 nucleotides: TGTGCCAGCAGCTTAGCGGGTCTAGCGGGGATTCAAGAGACCCAGTACTTC.

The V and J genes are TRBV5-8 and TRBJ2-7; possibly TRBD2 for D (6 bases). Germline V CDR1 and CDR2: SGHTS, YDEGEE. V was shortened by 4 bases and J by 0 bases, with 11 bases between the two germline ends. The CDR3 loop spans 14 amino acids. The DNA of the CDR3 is TGTGCCAGCAGCCGGGGACTGTTCTCCTACGAGCAGTACTTC. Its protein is CASSRGLFSYEQYF.

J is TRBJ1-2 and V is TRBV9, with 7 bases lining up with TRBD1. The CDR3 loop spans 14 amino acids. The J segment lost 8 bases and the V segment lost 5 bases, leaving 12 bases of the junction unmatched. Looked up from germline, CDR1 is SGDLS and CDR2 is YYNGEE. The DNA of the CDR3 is TGTGCCAGCAGTTCGACCACAGGGGCTGGAGGCTACACCTTC. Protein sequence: CASSSTTGAGGYTF.

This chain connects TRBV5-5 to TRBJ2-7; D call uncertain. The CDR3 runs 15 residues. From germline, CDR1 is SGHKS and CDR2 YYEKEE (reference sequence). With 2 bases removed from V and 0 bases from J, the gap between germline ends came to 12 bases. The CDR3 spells CASSFDPESSYEQYF. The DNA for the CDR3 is TGTGCCAGCAGCTTCGACCCGGAGAGCTCCTACGAGCAGTACTTC.

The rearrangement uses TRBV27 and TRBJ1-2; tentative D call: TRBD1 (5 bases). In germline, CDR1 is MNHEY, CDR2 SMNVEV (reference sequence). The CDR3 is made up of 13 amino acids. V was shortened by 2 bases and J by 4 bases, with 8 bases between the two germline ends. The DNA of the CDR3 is TGTGCCAGCAGTTTAGACAGATCCTATGGCTACACCTTC. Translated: CASSLDRSYGYTF.

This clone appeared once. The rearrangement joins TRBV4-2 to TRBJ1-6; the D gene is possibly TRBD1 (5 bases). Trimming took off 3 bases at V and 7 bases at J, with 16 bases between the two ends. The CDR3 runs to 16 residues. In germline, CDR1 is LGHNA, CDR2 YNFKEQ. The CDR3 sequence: CASSQAPDISNSPLHF. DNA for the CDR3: TGTGCCAGCAGCCAGGCCCCGGACATCTCAAATTCACCCCTCCACTTT.

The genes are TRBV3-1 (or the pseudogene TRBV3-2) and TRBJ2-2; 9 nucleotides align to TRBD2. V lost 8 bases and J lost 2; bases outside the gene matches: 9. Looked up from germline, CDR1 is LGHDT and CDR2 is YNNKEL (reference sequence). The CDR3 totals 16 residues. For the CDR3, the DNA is TGTGCCAGCCGCCCCCCTAGCGGGAAAAACACCGGGGAGCTGTTTTTT. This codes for CASRPPSGKNTGELFF.

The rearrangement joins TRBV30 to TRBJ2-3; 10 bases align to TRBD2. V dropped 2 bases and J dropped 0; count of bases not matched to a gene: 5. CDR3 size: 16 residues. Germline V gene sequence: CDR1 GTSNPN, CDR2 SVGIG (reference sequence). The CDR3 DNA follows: TGTGCCTGGAGTTCGGCTAGCGGGGGCAGCACAGATACGCAGTATTTT. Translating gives CAWSSASGGSTDTQYF.

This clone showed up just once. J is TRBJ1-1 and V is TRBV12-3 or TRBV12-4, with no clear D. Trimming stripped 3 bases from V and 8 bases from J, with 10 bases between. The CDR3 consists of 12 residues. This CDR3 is CASSFAGNEAFF. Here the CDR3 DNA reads TGTGCCAGCAGTTTTGCGGGGAACGAAGCTTTCTTT.

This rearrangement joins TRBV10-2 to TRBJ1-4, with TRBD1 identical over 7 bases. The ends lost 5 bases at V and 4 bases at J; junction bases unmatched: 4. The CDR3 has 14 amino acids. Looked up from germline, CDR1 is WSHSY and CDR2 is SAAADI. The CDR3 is CASSKGQLNEKLFF. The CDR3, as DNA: TGCGCCAGCAGTAAGGGACAGCTTAATGAAAAACTGTTTTTT.

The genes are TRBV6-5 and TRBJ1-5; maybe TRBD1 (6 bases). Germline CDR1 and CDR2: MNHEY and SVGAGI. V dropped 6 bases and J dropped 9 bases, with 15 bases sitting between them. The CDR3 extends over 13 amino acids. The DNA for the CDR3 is TGTGCCAGCAGAAACAGGGATCTAGTGCCCCAGCATTTT. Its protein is CASRNRDLVPQHF.

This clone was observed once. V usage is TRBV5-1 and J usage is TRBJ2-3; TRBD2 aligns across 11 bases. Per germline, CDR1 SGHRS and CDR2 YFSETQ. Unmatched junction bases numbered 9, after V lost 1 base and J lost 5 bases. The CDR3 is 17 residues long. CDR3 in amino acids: CASSLRLAGGLGDTQYF. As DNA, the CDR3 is TGCGCCAGCAGCTTGAGGCTAGCGGGGGGTCTGGGAGATACGCAGTATTTT. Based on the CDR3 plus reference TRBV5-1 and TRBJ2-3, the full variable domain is KAGVTQTPRYLIKTRGQQVTLSCSPISGHRSVSWYQQTPGQGLQFLFEYFSETQRNKGNFPGRFSGRQFSNSRSEMNVSTLELGDSALYLCASSLRLAGGLGDTQYFGPGTRLTVL.

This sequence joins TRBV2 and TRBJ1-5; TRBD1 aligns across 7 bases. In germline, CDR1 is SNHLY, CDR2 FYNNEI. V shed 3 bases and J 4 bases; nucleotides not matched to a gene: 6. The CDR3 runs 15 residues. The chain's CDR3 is CASSEGTVENQPQHF. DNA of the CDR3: TGTGCCAGCAGTGAGGGGACAGTGGAAAATCAGCCCCAGCATTTT. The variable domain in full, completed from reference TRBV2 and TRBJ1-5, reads EPEVTQTPSHQVTQMGQEVILRCVPISNHLYFYWYRQILGQKVEFLVSFYNNEISEKSEIFDDQFSVERPDGSNFTLKIRSTKLEDSAMYFCASSEGTVENQPQHFGDGTRLSIL.

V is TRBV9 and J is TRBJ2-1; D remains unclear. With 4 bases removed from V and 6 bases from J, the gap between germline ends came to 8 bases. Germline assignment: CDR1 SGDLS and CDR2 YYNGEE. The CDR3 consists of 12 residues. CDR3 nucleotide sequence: TGTGCCAGCAGCCCCGCGGTCAATGAGCAGTTCTTC. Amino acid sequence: CASSPAVNEQFF. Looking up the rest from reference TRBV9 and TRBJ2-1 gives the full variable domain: DSGVTQTPKHLITATGQRVTLRCSPRSGDLSVYWYQQSLDQGLQFLIQYYNGEERAKGNILERFSAQQFPDLHSELNLSSLELGDSALYFCASSPAVNEQFFGPGTRLTVL.

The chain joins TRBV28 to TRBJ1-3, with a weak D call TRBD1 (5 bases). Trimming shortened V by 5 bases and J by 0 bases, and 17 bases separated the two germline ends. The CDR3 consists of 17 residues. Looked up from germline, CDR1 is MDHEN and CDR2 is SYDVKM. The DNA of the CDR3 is TGTGCCAGCAGTCCCCATGGCGGGGCCACCTCTGGAAACACCATATATTTT. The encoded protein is CASSPHGGATSGNTIYF.